These 26 T cell receptor beta chains came from one sample sequenced in a study of T cells in Graves' hyperthyroidism and ophthalmopathy. Amplification targeted TCR beta CDR3 regions from RNA transcripts. The TCR CDR3 first-round RT-PCR relied on the HTBI primer set. A single record per CDR3 protein comes from TCRdb applying MiXCR to the multiplex PCR reads. The sample carries about 350,000 distinct CDR3 sequences, approximately 19% recorded once. Specimen: blood. Every receptor here comes from a woman aged 18-35 years with Graves' hyperthyroidism.

The sample holds a few counts of this clonotype. One end of the junction varies from germline; a read error may be responsible. The J gene is TRBJ1-1, the V gene TRBV6-5; D is ambiguous. CDR3 length: 14 amino acids. Germline CDR1 is MNHEY and CDR2 is SVGAGI. CDR3 loop: CASSYRAGNSEAFF. In DNA form, the CDR3 reads TGTGCCAGCAGTTATAGGGCGGGGAACAGTGAAGCTTTCTTT.

This clonotype has a count of ten or more. V is TRBV5-1 and J is TRBJ2-7, with D unresolved. The V end was cut by 2 bases, the J end by 5 bases, with 11 bases between. Germline loops: CDR1 SGHRS, CDR2 YFSETQ. The CDR3 covers 13 residues. This CDR3 is CASSFLFVDEQYF. The CDR3 DNA reads as TGCGCCAGCAGCTTTCTATTCGTGGACGAGCAGTACTTC. The full variable domain, in which reference TRBV5-1 and TRBJ2-7 provide the parts outside the CDR3, is KAGVTQTPRYLIKTRGQQVTLSCSPISGHRSVSWYQQTPGQGLQFLFEYFSETQRNKGNFPGRFSGRQFSNSRSEMNVSTLELGDSALYLCASSFLFVDEQYFGPGTRLTVT.

This clonotype was seen a few times. The chain links TRBV5-1 to TRBJ1-6; 7 bases are shared with TRBD1. Germline V lookup: CDR1 SGHRS, CDR2 YFSETQ. Trimming removed 1 base from V and 0 bases from J; junction bases left unmatched: 10. The CDR3 contains 19 residues. CDR3 DNA sequence: TGCGCCAGCAGCTTGAAGGGGACAGTATATCGCTCCTATAATTCACCCCTCCACTTT. Its translation is CASSLKGTVYRSYNSPLHF.

This clonotype was detected many times. This chain connects TRBV9 to TRBJ1-3, with 9 positions matching TRBD1. CDR1 and CDR2 (germline): SGDLS, YYNGEE. Losses at the gene ends were 2 bases for V and 6 bases for J; bases not matched to a gene: 9. This CDR3 contains 16 residues. CDR3: CASSVQGQGQANTIYF. CDR3 bases: TGTGCCAGCAGCGTCCAGGGACAGGGCCAGGCAAACACCATATATTTT. Full variable domain (rest looked up from reference TRBV9 and TRBJ1-3): DSGVTQTPKHLITATGQRVTLRCSPRSGDLSVYWYQQSLDQGLQFLIQYYNGEERAKGNILERFSAQQFPDLHSELNLSSLELGDSALYFCASSVQGQGQANTIYFGEGSWLTVV.

This clonotype was seen ten or more times. This sequence joins TRBV2 and TRBJ1-1; possible D gene TRBD1, 6 bases. The germline gives CDR1 SNHLY, CDR2 FYNNEI. The V end was cut by 4 bases, the J end by 8 bases, with 14 bases between. The CDR3 sequence is 13 residues long. CDR3 loop: CASSVRGGHEAFF. CDR3 DNA sequence: TGTGCCAGCAGTGTACGGGGGGGACACGAAGCTTTCTTT.

The CDR3, as DNA: TGTGCCAGTAGTATTAAGCAGTCGCGACGGTTTAGCAATCAGCCCCAGCATTTT. It codes for CASSIKQSRRFSNQPQHF. This chain uses TRBV19 with TRBJ1-5; the D is unclear. Germline V gene data show CDR1 as LNHDA and CDR2 as SQIVND (reference sequence). V lost 3 bases to trimming and J lost 0 bases, with 18 bases between them. This CDR3 has 18 residues.

This clonotype was counted ten times or more. The CDR3 spells CASSEFEGLGGYTF. The CDR3 DNA reads as TGTGCCAGCAGTGAATTTGAGGGTCTGGGTGGCTACACCTTC. The rearrangement joins TRBV6-1 to TRBJ1-2; no firm D call. In germline, CDR1 is MNHNS, CDR2 SASEGT. The CDR3 length is 14 residues. Trimming stripped 2 bases from V and 7 bases from J, with 14 bases between.

This clonotype was observed at least ten times. The CDR3, as DNA: TGTGCCAGCAGGAACGGAGGGTTCGAATACTTC. Amino acid sequence: CASRNGGFEYF. This sequence joins TRBV2 and TRBJ2-7; the D gene is possibly TRBD2 (6 bases). CDR3 length: 11 amino acids. The V end was cut by 6 bases, the J end by 13 bases, with 16 bases between. The germline gives CDR1 SNHLY, CDR2 FYNNEI. The full variable domain, in which reference TRBV2 and TRBJ2-7 provide the parts outside the CDR3, is EPEVTQTPSHQVTQMGQEVILRCVPISNHLYFYWYRQILGQKVEFLVSFYNNEISEKSEIFDDQFSVERPDGSNFTLKIRSTKLEDSAMYFCASRNGGFEYFGPGTRLTVT.

This clonotype has at least ten counts. The chain employs TRBV6-1 and TRBJ1-5, with D possibly TRBD1 on 6 matching bases. V lost 0 bases and J lost 7, with 10 bases in between. The CDR3 length is 14 residues. CDR1 is MNHNS and CDR2 is SASEGT in the germline V gene. The CDR3 loop reads CASSEAGGGQPQHF. DNA of the CDR3: TGTGCCAGCAGTGAAGCGGGGGGCGGACAGCCCCAGCATTTT.

This clonotype came up many times. This sequence joins TRBV7-3 and TRBJ2-7, with D tentatively TRBD2 (6 bases). V was cut by 5 bases and J by 11 bases, with 16 bases left in between. Germline CDR1 reads SGHTA; CDR2 reads FQGTGA. The CDR3 consists of 12 residues. CDR3 in amino acids: CASSQGLGEEYF. Written as DNA, the CDR3 is TGTGCCAGCAGCCAGGGACTCGGGGAGGAGTACTTC.

The chain uses TRBV7-2 and TRBJ1-1, with TRBD1 identical over 8 bases. The CDR3 extends over 14 amino acids. Germline V gene data show CDR1 as SGHTA and CDR2 as FQGNSA. The junction had 8 bases not matched to a gene; V was cut back by 4 bases and J by 7 bases. This CDR3 reads CASSYDRGGVEAFF. The CDR3 DNA reads TGTGCCAGCAGCTACGACAGGGGAGGGGTTGAAGCTTTCTTT.

V and J are TRBV7-2 and TRBJ2-5, with a weak D call TRBD2 (6 bases). The V gene's germline CDR1 is SGHTA and CDR2 FQGNSA. This CDR3 is 15 amino acids long. V lost 5 bases and J lost 5, with 18 bases in between. DNA of the CDR3: TGTGCCAGCAGCCTTACTTCGACTAGTTACGAGACCCAGTACTTC. This encodes CASSLTSTSYETQYF.

At least ten counts were recorded for this clonotype. This rearrangement joins TRBV7-2 to TRBJ1-6, with D maybe TRBD1 (5 bases). Germline loops: CDR1 SGHTA, CDR2 FQGNSA. This CDR3 spans 14 amino acids. V lost 4 bases and J 8 bases, leaving 12 bases between the germline ends. The CDR3 region is CASSSGTVDSPLHF. Here the CDR3 DNA reads TGTGCCAGCAGCTCCGGGACCGTGGATTCACCCCTCCACTTT. The variable domain in full, with the rest retrieved from reference TRBV7-2 and TRBJ1-6, is GAGVSQSPSNKVTEKGKDVELRCDPISGHTALYWYRQSLGQGLEFLIYFQGNSAPDKSGLPSDRFSAERTGGSVSTLTIQRTQQEDSAVYLCASSSGTVDSPLHFGNGTRLTVT.

The table lists this clonotype with many counts. The V call is TRBV6-1, the J call TRBJ1-1, with D hard to call. V gave up 9 bases and J gave up 1 base, with 12 bases separating them. Germline V gene sequence: CDR1 MNHNS, CDR2 SASEGT. The CDR3 length is 13 residues. Here the CDR3 DNA reads TGTGCCAGTACTGAAGGGCGGAACACTGAAGCTTTCTTT. The encoded protein is CASTEGRNTEAFF.

The V call is TRBV7-2, the J call TRBJ2-7, with D perhaps TRBD1 (6 bases). Looked up from germline, CDR1 is SGHTA and CDR2 is FQGNSA. Trimming pared 0 bases from V and 7 bases from J, leaving 13 bases between. This CDR3 comprises 14 residues. CDR3 coding DNA: TGTGCCAGCAGCTTAGCGGTGGGGGCCGGGGAGCAGTACTTC. It encodes CASSLAVGAGEQYF.

This clonotype was seen repeatedly, ten times or more. This chain uses TRBV12-3 or TRBV12-4 with TRBJ1-1; TRBD1 might be the D (5 bases). V was pared by 1 base and J by 1 base, with 10 bases between. This CDR3 spans 15 amino acids. In nucleotides, the CDR3 is TGTGCCAGCAGTTTAGGGGGGGAGAAGAACACTGAAGCTTTCTTT. Translation gives CASSLGGEKNTEAFF.

V gene TRBV12-3 or TRBV12-4 combines with J gene TRBJ1-3; tentative D call: TRBD1 (5 bases). The CDR3 is 15 residues long. V lost 0 bases to trimming and J lost 4 bases, with 10 bases between them. The CDR3 reads CASSLATGRGNTIYF. The CDR3 DNA follows: TGTGCCAGCAGTTTAGCCACAGGAAGAGGAAACACCATATATTTT.

The chain couples TRBV6-5 to TRBJ2-5; 8 bases agree with TRBD2. J lost 2 bases, V lost 4 bases, and 9 bases had no gene match. The CDR3 spans 16 residues. Germline V gene sequence: CDR1 MNHEY, CDR2 SVGAGI. CDR3 protein: CASSSPREGVQETQYF. The DNA for the CDR3 is TGTGCCAGCAGTTCCCCCCGGGAGGGGGTACAAGAGACCCAGTACTTC.

This clonotype was picked up a small number of times. The chain carries TRBV30 and TRBJ1-3, with unresolved D. Deletions cut 3 bases from V and 4 bases from J, with 7 bases between. The germline V gene encodes CDR1 GTSNPN and CDR2 SVGIG (reference sequence). This CDR3 comprises 12 residues. The CDR3 coding sequence is TGTGCCTGGAGGACCCCCGGAAACACCATATATTTT. Translating gives CAWRTPGNTIYF.

The chain is built from TRBV12-3 or TRBV12-4 and TRBJ2-7; 9 nucleotides match TRBD2. The CDR3 is 16 amino acids. With V trimmed by 5 bases and J by 2 bases, 10 bases remained unmatched. CDR3 sequence: CASSPPGLAKTYEQYF. The DNA of the CDR3 is TGTGCCAGCAGTCCCCCCGGACTAGCGAAAACCTACGAGCAGTACTTC.

The chain joins TRBV29-1 to TRBJ2-5; no clear D gene. This CDR3 has 13 amino acids. The germline V and J ends were trimmed by 4 bases and 0 bases, with 9 bases remaining between them. Germline assignment: CDR1 SQVTM and CDR2 ANQGSEA. The CDR3 DNA reads TGCAGCGTTGTACGGCGGAACCAAGAGACCCAGTACTTC. It is translated as CSVVRRNQETQYF.

This clonotype was detected ten times or more. The rearrangement joins TRBV24-1 to TRBJ1-5; D is undetermined. V dropped 9 bases and J dropped 4 bases, with 12 bases sitting between them. The CDR3 runs 13 residues. CDR1 and CDR2 from the germline V gene are KGHDR and SFDVKD. The CDR3 loop is CATRKLRNQPQHF. The CDR3 bases are TGTGCCACCCGAAAACTGAGGAATCAGCCCCAGCATTTT.

This clonotype occurred a few times. Its ends do not fully match the called genes, so a read error is possible. The gene calls are TRBV27 and TRBJ2-7; TRBD1 is a possible D gene (6 bases). This CDR3 contains 16 residues. Germline V gene sequence: CDR1 MNHEY, CDR2 SMNVEV (reference sequence). The CDR3 coding sequence is TGTGCCAGCAGTCCATCGGACAGAATACTAAGCTACGATCAGTACTTC. This gives the protein CASSPSDRILSYDQYF.

This clonotype was found many times. The chain is built from TRBV6-4 and TRBJ2-7; TRBD2 is a possible D gene (6 bases). Germline V gives CDR1 MRHNA, CDR2 SNTAGT. Trimming removed 0 bases from V and 0 bases from J, with 12 bases in between. CDR3 length: 16 amino acids. This chain's CDR3 is CASSDSYGGDSYEQYF. Here the CDR3 DNA reads TGTGCCAGCAGTGACTCCTATGGCGGGGACTCCTACGAGCAGTACTTC.

This clonotype was counted ten times or more. J is TRBJ1-1 and V is TRBV30, with 8 positions matching TRBD1. Germline V gives CDR1 GTSNPN, CDR2 SVGIG (reference sequence). J was trimmed by 8 bases and V by 4 bases; bases with no gene match: 3. The CDR3 consists of 11 residues. CDR3 nucleotides: TGTGCCTGGAACCGGGACAGGGAAGCTTTCTTT. Its translation: CAWNRDREAFF. Full variable domain (outside the CDR3, taken from reference TRBV30 and TRBJ1-1): SQTIHQWPATLVQPVGSPLSLECTVEGTSNPNLYWYRQAAGRGLQLLFYSVGIGQISSEVPQNLSASRPQDRQFILSSKKLLLSDSGFYLCAWNRDREAFFGQGTRLTVV.

This clonotype has a count of ten or more. The DNA of the CDR3 is TGCGCCAGCAGCCAGGGACAGGGGCTCGGCTACACCTTC. It translates to CASSQGQGLGYTF. V usage is TRBV4-1 and J usage is TRBJ1-2; TRBD1 matches 10 bases. Germline CDR1 is MGHRA and CDR2 is YSYEKL. The V gene end was trimmed by 3 bases and the J gene end by 8 bases; junction bases not matched to a gene: 3. This CDR3 spans 13 amino acids.